This TCR beta chain was found in a study of technical replicates of blood from a handful of donors. Using immunoSEQ multiplex PCR, the repertoire was profiled, and TCRdb retains in-frame clones only, with some absent. Among about 72,000 clones listed, roughly 96% were seen once. Sequencing was carried out using T cells isolated from PBMCs. The TCR was taken from a human donor in good health.

This CDR3 is CASRRRLAGAGELFF. CDR3 nucleotide sequence: TGTGCCAGCAGACGACGGTTAGCGGGAGCCGGGGAGCTGTTTTTT. This chain links TRBV6-5 with TRBJ2-2; TRBD2 matches 9 bases. This CDR3 comprises 15 residues. CDR1 MNHEY and CDR2 SVGAGI come from the germline V gene. V lost 6 bases, J lost 6 bases, and 8 bases stayed unmatched.